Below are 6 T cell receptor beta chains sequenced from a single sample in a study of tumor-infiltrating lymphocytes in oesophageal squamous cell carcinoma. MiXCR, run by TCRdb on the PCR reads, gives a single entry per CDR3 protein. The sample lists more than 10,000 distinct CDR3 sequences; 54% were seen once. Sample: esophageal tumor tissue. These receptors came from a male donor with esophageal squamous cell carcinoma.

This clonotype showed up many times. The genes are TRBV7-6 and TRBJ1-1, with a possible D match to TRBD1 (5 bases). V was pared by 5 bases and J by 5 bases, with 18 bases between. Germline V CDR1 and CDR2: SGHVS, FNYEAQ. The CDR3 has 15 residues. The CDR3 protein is CASSPTGTGGTEAFF. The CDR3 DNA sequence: TGTGCCAGCAGCCCAACCGGGACGGGGGGGACTGAAGCTTTCTTT.

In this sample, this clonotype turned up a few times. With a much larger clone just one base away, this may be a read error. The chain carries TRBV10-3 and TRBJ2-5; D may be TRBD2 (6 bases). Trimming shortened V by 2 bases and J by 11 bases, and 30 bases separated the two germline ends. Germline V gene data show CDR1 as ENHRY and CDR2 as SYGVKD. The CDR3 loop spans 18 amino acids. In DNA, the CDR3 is TGTGCCATCAGTGAGGGTGGTAGCGGACCTTTGAGATCCAATGAGCAGTACTTC. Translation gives CAISEGGSGPLRSNEQYF.

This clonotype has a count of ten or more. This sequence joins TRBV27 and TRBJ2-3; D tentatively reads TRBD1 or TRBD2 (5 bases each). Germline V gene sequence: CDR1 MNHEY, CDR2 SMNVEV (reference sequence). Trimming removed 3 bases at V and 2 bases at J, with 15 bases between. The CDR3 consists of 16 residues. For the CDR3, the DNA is TGTGCCAGCAGTTTGATGACCGGGGCCAACACAGATACGCAGTATTTT. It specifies CASSLMTGANTDTQYF.

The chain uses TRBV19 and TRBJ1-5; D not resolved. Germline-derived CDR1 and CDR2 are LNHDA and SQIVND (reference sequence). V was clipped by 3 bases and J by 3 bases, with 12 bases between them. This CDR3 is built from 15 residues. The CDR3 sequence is CASSIQDGYNQPQHF. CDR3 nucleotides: TGTGCCAGTAGTATTCAGGACGGTTACAATCAGCCCCAGCATTTT.

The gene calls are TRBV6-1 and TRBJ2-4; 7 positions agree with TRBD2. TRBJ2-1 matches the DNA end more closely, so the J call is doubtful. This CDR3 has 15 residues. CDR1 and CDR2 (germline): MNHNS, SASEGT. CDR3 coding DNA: TGTGCCAGCAGCCCTAGGGCGGGGAGGGGCAATGAGCAGTTCTTC. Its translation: CASSPRAGRGNEQFF.

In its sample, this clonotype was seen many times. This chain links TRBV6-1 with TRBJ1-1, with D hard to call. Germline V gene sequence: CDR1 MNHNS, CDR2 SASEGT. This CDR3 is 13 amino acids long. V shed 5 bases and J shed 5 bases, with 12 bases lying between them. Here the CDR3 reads CASSLSSETEAFF. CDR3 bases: TGTGCCAGCAGTTTATCCTCAGAGACTGAAGCTTTCTTT.